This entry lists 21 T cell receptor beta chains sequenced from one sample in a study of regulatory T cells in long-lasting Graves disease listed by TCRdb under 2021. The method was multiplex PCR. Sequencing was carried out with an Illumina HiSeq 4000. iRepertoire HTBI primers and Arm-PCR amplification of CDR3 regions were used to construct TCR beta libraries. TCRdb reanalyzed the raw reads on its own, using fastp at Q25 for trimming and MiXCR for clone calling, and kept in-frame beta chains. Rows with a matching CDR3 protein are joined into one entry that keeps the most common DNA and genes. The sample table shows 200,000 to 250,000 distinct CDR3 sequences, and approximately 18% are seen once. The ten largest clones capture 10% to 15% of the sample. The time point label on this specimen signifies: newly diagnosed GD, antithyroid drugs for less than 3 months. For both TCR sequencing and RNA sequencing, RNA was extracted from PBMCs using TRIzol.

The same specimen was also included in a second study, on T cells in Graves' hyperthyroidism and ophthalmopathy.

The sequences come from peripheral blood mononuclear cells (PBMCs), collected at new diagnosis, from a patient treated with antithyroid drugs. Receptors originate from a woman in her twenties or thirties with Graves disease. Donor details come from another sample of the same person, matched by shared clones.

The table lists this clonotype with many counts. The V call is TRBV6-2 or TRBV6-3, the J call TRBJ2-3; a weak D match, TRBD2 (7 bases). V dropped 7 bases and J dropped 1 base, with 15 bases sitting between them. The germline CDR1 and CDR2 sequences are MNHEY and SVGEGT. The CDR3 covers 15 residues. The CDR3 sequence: CASTWRGGGTDTQYF. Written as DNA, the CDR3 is TGTGCCAGCACATGGAGGGGGGGTGGCACAGATACGCAGTATTTT.

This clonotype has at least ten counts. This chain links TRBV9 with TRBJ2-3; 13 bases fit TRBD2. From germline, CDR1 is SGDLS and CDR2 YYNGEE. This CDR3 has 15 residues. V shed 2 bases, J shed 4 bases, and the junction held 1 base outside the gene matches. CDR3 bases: TGTGCCAGCAGCGTGACTAGCGGGGGGCCAGATACGCAGTATTTT. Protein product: CASSVTSGGPDTQYF.

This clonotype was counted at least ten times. CDR3 DNA sequence: TGCGCCAGCAGCCCATCGACAGGGTTTAACGAAAAACTGTTTTTT. Protein sequence: CASSPSTGFNEKLFF. The gene calls are TRBV4-1 and TRBJ1-4; 7 bases are a match to TRBD1. V was clipped by 4 bases and J by 8 bases; unmatched bases: 10. Germline V lookup: CDR1 MGHRA, CDR2 YSYEKL. This CDR3 has 15 amino acids.

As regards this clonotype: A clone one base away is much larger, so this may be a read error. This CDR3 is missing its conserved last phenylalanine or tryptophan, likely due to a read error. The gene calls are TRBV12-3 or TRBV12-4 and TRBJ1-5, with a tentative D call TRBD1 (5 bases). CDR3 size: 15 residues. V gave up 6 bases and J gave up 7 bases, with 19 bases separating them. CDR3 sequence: CASSPIFSGQQPQHL. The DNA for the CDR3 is TGTGCCAGCAGCCCGATTTTTTCGGGGCAGCAGCCCCAGCATTTA.

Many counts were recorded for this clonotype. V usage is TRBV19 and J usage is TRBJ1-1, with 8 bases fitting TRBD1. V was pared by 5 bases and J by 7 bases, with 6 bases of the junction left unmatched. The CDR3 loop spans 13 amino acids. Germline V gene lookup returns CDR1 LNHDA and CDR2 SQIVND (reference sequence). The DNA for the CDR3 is TGTGCCAGTAGTCAGACAGGGGCGGGTGAAGCTTTCTTT. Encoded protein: CASSQTGAGEAFF.

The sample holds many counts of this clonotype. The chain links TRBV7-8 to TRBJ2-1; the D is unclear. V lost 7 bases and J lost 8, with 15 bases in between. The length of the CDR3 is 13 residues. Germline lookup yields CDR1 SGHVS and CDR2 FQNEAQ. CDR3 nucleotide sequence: TGTGCCAGCACCCCCTTAGCTGCCCATGAGCAGTTCTTC. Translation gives CASTPLAAHEQFF.

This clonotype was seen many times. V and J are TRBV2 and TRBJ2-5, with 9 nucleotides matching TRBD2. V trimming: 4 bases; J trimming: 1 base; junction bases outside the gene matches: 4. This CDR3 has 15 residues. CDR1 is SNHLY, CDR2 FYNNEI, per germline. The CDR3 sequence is CASSVSGGSQETQYF. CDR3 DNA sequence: TGTGCCAGCAGTGTTAGCGGGGGTTCCCAAGAGACCCAGTACTTC.

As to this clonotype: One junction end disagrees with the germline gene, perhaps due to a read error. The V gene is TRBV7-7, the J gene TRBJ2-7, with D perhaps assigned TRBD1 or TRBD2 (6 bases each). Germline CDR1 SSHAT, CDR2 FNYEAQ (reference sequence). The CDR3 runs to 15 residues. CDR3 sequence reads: CASSLESVGGLEQYF. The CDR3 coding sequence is TGTGCTAGCAGCTTAGAGTCGGTCGGGGGCCTCGAGCAGTACTTC.

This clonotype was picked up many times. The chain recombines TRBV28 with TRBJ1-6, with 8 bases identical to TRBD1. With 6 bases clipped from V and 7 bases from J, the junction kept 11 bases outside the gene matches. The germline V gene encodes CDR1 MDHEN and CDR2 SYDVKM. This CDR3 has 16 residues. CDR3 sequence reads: CASSNHRTGSNSPLHF. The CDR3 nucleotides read TGTGCCAGCAGCAACCACCGGACAGGGTCAAATTCACCCCTCCACTTT.

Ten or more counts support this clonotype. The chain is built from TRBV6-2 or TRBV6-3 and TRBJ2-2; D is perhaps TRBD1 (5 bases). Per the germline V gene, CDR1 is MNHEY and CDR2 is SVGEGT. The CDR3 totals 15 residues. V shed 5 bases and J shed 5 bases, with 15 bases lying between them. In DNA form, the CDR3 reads TGTGCCAGCAGTGTAGGGGTCCCAGGGACCGGGGAGCTGTTTTTT. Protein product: CASSVGVPGTGELFF.

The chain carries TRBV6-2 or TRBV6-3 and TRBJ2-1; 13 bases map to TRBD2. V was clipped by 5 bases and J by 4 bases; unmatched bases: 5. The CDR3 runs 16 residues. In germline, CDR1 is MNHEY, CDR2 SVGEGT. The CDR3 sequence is CASSTRTSGGYNEQFF. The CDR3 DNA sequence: TGTGCCAGCAGTACTCGGACTAGCGGGGGTTACAATGAGCAGTTCTTC.

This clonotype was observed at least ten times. This chain's CDR3 is CASSFGTGATEAFF. The DNA for the CDR3 is TGTGCCAGCAGTTTCGGTACAGGGGCCACTGAAGCTTTCTTT. The V and J genes are TRBV27 and TRBJ1-1; 7 bases align to TRBD1. This CDR3 is built from 14 residues. Germline V gene data show CDR1 as MNHEY and CDR2 as SMNVEV (reference sequence). With V trimmed by 3 bases and J by 4 bases, 5 bases remained unmatched.

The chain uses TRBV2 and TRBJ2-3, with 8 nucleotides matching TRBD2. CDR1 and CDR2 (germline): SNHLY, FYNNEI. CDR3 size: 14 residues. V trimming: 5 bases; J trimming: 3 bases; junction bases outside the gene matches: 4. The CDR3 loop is CASSRREGTDTQYF. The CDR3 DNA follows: TGTGCCAGCAGTAGACGGGAGGGAACAGATACGCAGTATTTT.

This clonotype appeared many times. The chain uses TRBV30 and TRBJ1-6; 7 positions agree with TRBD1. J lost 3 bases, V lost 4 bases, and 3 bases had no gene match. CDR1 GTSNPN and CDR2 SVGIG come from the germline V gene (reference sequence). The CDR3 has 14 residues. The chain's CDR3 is CAWTRDSYNSPLHF. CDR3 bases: TGTGCCTGGACCCGGGACAGCTATAATTCACCCCTCCACTTT.

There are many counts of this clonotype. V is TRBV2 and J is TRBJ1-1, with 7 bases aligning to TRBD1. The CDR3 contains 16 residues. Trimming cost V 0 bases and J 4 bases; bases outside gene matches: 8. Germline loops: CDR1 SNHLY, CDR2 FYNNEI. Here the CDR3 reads CASSEAGRGLGTEAFF. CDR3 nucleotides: TGTGCCAGCAGTGAAGCGGGGAGGGGGCTAGGCACTGAAGCTTTCTTT.

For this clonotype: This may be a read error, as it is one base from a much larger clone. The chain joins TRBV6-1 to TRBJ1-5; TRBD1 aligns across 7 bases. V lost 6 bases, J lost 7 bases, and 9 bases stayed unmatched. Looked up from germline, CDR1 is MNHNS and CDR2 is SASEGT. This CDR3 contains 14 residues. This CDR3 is CASSPTTGEQPQHF. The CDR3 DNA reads TGTGCCAGCAGCCCGACTACAGGGGAACAGCCCCAGCATTTT.

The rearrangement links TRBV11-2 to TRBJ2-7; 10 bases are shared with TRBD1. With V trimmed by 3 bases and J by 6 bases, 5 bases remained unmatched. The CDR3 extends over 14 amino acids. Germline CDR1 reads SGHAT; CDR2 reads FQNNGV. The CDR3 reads CASSLGQGLVEQYF. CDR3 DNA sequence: TGTGCCAGCAGCTTGGGACAGGGGCTGGTCGAGCAGTACTTC. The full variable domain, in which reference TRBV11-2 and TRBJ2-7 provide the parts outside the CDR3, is EAGVAQSPRYKIIEKRQSVAFWCNPISGHATLYWYQQILGQGPKLLIQFQNNGVVDDSQLPKDRFSAERLKGVDSTLKIQPAKLEDSAVYLCASSLGQGLVEQYFGPGTRLTVT.

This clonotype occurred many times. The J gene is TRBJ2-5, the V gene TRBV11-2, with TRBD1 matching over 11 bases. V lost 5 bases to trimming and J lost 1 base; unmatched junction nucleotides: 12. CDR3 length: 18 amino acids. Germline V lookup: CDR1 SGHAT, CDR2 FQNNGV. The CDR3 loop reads CASSKRDRGGPLQETQYF. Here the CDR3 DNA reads TGTGCCAGCAGCAAGCGGGACAGGGGGGGCCCCCTCCAAGAGACCCAGTACTTC.

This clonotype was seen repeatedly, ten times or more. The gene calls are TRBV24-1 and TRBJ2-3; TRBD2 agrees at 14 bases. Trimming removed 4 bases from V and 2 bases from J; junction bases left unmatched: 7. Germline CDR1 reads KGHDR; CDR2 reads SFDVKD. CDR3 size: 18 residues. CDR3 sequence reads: CATSEGGLAGGITDTQYF. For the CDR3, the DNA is TGTGCCACCAGTGAGGGCGGACTAGCGGGAGGCATCACAGATACGCAGTATTTT.

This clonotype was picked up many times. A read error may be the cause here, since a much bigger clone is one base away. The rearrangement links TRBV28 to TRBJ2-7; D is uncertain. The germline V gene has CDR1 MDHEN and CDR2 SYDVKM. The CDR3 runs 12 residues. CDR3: CASRPSSHEQYF. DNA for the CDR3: TGTGCCAGCAGGCCGAGCTCCCACGAGCAGTACTTC.

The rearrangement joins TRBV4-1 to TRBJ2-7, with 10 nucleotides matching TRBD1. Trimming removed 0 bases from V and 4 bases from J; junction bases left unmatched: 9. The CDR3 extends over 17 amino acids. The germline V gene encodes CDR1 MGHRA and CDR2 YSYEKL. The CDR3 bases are TGCGCCAGCAGCCAAGATCCCGGGACAGGGGTACGATACGAGCAGTACTTC. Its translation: CASSQDPGTGVRYEQYF.